The 17 T cell receptor beta chains in this list originate from one sample, sequenced in a study of blood T cells in healthy people across ages. Primers used in a second PCR of about 6 to 11 cycles were a sample-barcoded 5' primer and a J-beta primer mix. MiXCR, applied by TCRdb to the 5' RACE reads, yields one record per CDR3 protein. The table has some 1,800,000 distinct CDR3 sequences, around 40% seen once; the top ten hold 23%. Sequencing was done on a sample of blood. These receptors all stem from a human donor in good health.

The genes are TRBV20-1 and TRBJ2-4; possible D gene TRBD2, 5 bases. Germline CDR1 and CDR2: DFQATT and SNEGSKA (reference sequence). The germline V and J ends were trimmed by 1 base and 4 bases, with 17 bases remaining between them. The CDR3 has 16 amino acids. CDR3 in DNA: TGCAGTGCTAGAGGTAGGTCCGAGACTATAAAAAACATTCAGTACTTC. It codes for CSARGRSETIKNIQYF.

The chain couples TRBV7-2 to TRBJ2-7; 7 bases line up with TRBD1. V lost 5 bases, J lost 3 bases, and 7 bases stayed unmatched. The length of the CDR3 is 14 residues. CDR1 and CDR2 from the germline V gene are SGHTA and FQGNSA. The CDR3 DNA reads as TGTGCCAGCAGCCGCGGACAGGAGTACTACGAGCAGTACTTC. Translated, it gives CASSRGQEYYEQYF.

At least ten counts were recorded for this clonotype. The chain couples TRBV6-4 to TRBJ2-3, with 12 bases fitting TRBD2. This CDR3 comprises 15 residues. Unmatched junction bases numbered 3, after V lost 5 bases and J lost 3 bases. CDR1 and CDR2 from the germline V gene are MRHNA and SNTAGT. CDR3 sequence (DNA): TGTGCCAGCAGTCCTAGCGGGGGGGAGACAGATACGCAGTATTTT. Protein product: CASSPSGGETDTQYF.

V and J are TRBV11-1 and TRBJ1-4, with 7 bases aligning to TRBD1. Germline V lookup: CDR1 SGHAT, CDR2 FQDESV (reference sequence). The ends lost 5 bases at V and 5 bases at J; junction bases unmatched: 14. The CDR3 has 17 amino acids. The CDR3 here is CASSARSRSRGNEKLFF. In DNA, the CDR3 is TGTGCCAGCAGCGCGAGATCGCGATCCAGGGGGAATGAAAAACTGTTTTTT.

This clonotype was counted a few times. The gene calls are TRBV20-1 and TRBJ1-4; the D gene is possibly TRBD1 (6 bases). V was clipped by 0 bases and J by 1 base, with 9 bases between them. CDR1 and CDR2 (germline): DFQATT, SNEGSKA (reference sequence). This CDR3 has 15 amino acids. CDR3 loop: CSARDLRGTNEKLFF. The CDR3 DNA reads TGCAGTGCTAGAGACCTCAGGGGAACTAATGAAAAACTGTTTTTT.

A few counts support this clonotype. This chain joins TRBV20-1 and TRBJ2-5; either TRBD1 or TRBD2 may supply D (6 bases each). V was clipped by 5 bases and J by 4 bases, with 14 bases between them. There are 13 residues in the CDR3. Looked up from germline, CDR1 is DFQATT and CDR2 is SNEGSKA (reference sequence). CDR3: CSAPSGGRETQYF. The CDR3 DNA follows: TGCAGTGCTCCCTCTGGGGGGCGAGAGACCCAGTACTTC.

The rearrangement uses TRBV12-3 or TRBV12-4 and TRBJ1-5; D might be TRBD1 (5 bases). The CDR3 totals 14 residues. V shed 8 bases and J shed 5 bases, with 16 bases lying between them. CDR3 in amino acids: CASGPGGKYQPQHF. The CDR3, as DNA: TGTGCCAGCGGCCCTGGGGGGAAGTATCAGCCCCAGCATTTT.

The sample holds a few counts of this clonotype. The chain has TRBV6-1 and TRBJ1-2; a weak D match, TRBD1 (5 bases). Germline CDR1 is MNHNS and CDR2 is SASEGT. Trimming left V 8 bases short and J 3 bases short, with 13 bases between. This CDR3 comprises 13 residues. This CDR3 reads CASQLSRDYGYTF. The CDR3 DNA reads TGTGCCAGCCAGTTGAGCAGGGACTATGGCTACACCTTC.

This clonotype was seen only a few times. The V and J genes are TRBV12-3 or TRBV12-4 and TRBJ2-7; a weak D match, TRBD2 (5 bases). The CDR3 spans 13 residues. The germline V and J ends were trimmed by 5 bases and 4 bases, with 12 bases remaining between them. This CDR3 reads CASSEGRGYEQYF. The CDR3 region has the DNA TGTGCCAGCAGTGAGGGAAGAGGGTACGAGCAGTACTTC.

V and J are TRBV4-3 and TRBJ1-2; D gene unclear. This CDR3 is 14 amino acids long. Trimming took 4 bases from V and 4 from J, leaving 13 bases between them. Germline V gene lookup returns CDR1 LGHNA and CDR2 YSLEER. This CDR3 is CASSPSLIIYGYTF. The DNA of the CDR3 is TGCGCCAGCAGCCCATCTCTGATAATCTATGGCTACACCTTC.

This clonotype was found a few times. The J gene is TRBJ2-7, the V gene TRBV20-1; 7 nucleotides match TRBD1. CDR3 length: 13 residues. CDR1 and CDR2 from the germline V gene are DFQATT and SNEGSKA (reference sequence). The J segment lost 2 bases and the V segment lost 1 base, leaving 2 bases of the junction unmatched. The CDR3 sequence: CSARAQGAYEQYF. The CDR3 bases are TGCAGTGCTAGAGCGCAGGGGGCCTACGAGCAGTACTTC.

In regard to this clonotype: The junction does not match germline at one end; this may be a read error. The gene calls are TRBV4-3 and TRBJ2-7; D call uncertain. CDR3 length equals 14 residues. Germline V gene lookup returns CDR1 LGHNA and CDR2 YSLEER. The CDR3 region has the DNA TGCGCCAGCAACCAAGGCAGGTCAGGCTACGAGCAGTACTTC. This gives the protein CASNQGRSGYEQYF.

This chain links TRBV28 with TRBJ2-7; no clear D gene. Germline lookup yields CDR1 MDHEN and CDR2 SYDVKM. The CDR3 contains 13 residues. V lost 2 bases to trimming and J lost 7 bases, with 12 bases between them. CDR3 DNA: TGTGCCAGCAGTTTACCGGATGACAATGAGCAGTACTTC. The encoded protein is CASSLPDDNEQYF.

The chain joins TRBV7-9 to TRBJ2-7; D tentatively reads TRBD1 or TRBD2 (6 bases each). Germline CDR1 and CDR2: SEHNR and FQNEAQ (reference sequence). The CDR3 length is 17 residues. V lost 1 base to trimming and J lost 1 base, with 17 bases between them. CDR3 residues: CASSLDGGTFYSYEQYF. The CDR3 nucleotides are TGTGCCAGCAGCTTAGATGGCGGGACATTTTATTCCTACGAGCAGTACTTC.

This clonotype has just a few counts. The rearrangement joins TRBV29-1 to TRBJ2-7, with TRBD2 identical over 7 bases. The CDR3 is 13 amino acids. The trim removed 7 bases at V and 3 bases at J, leaving 9 bases unmatched. Germline CDR1 SQVTM, CDR2 ANQGSEA. CDR3 sequence (DNA): TGCAGCGCCCAAGGCGGGAGCTTCTACGAGCAGTACTTC. Translating it yields CSAQGGSFYEQYF.

The J gene is TRBJ1-2, the V gene TRBV6-2 or TRBV6-3, with D tentatively TRBD1 (6 bases). Trimming cost V 8 bases and J 1 base, with 11 bases left between them. From germline, CDR1 is MNHEY and CDR2 SVGEGT. This CDR3 contains 13 residues. Here the CDR3 reads CASQRQDNYGYTF. The CDR3 DNA sequence: TGTGCCAGCCAACGACAGGATAACTATGGCTACACCTTC.

The V gene is TRBV9, the J gene TRBJ2-1, with 14 positions matching TRBD2. After removal of 2 bases from V and 14 bases from J, the junction contained 3 bases not matched to a gene. Germline CDR1 reads SGDLS; CDR2 reads YYNGEE. The CDR3 runs 13 residues. The CDR3 protein is CASSVTSGGEEFF. As DNA, the CDR3 is TGTGCCAGCAGCGTGACTAGCGGGGGGGAGGAGTTCTTC.